The rows below give T cell receptor beta chains drawn from one sample of a study of metastatic and nonmetastatic thyroid tumors. TCRdb re-called the PCR reads via MiXCR. Of 20,000 or so clones listed, around a quarter are singletons. The sequenced sample consisted of tumor tissue. These receptor sequences come from a female donor with papillary thyroid cancer or a benign thyroid nodule (not recorded which). Some clones in this sample may be carry-over from other donors' samples. Both conserved end residues are part of each CDR3. The order of the fields is J gene, D gene, clone size, V gene, CDR3 length, CDR3 DNA, CDR3 protein. D genes are given only for firm matches. A clone size is listed for some rows: how often the clone was seen (once, few, many), or a class if it is expanded.

TRBJ1-3 NA NA TRBV19 17 TGTGCCAGTAGGAGAACCGGTACAGTCTTCTCTGGAAACACCATATACTTT CASRRTGTVFSGNTIYF
TRBJ1-3 NA NA TRBV6-1 15 TGTGCCAGCAGCCGCGACAGGACATCTGGAAACACCATATATTTT CASSRDRTSGNTIYF
TRBJ2-1 NA many TRBV2 16 TGTGCCAGCAGAGGACTTTTAACTAGCTCCTACAATGAGCAGTTCTTC CASRGLLTSSYNEQFF
TRBJ1-5 NA many TRBV20-1 14 TGCAGTGCTAGGGGGGAGAATGGCAATCAGCCCCAGCATTTT CSARGENGNQPQHF
TRBJ2-2 NA many TRBV29-1 14 TGCAGCGGGACATTCTTAACGAACACCGGTGAGCTGTTTTTT CSGTFLTNTGELFF
TRBJ1-1 TRBD1 many TRBV2 15 TGTGCCAGCAGCGATGACAGGGGGGCGGGCACTGAAGCTTTCTTT CASSDDRGAGTEAFF
TRBJ2-2 NA few TRBV12-3/TRBV12-4 15 TGTGCCAGCAGCAGATCCTATTCGGGCACCGGGGAGCTGTTTTTT CASSRSYSGTGELFF
TRBJ2-7 TRBD2 once TRBV20-1 17 TGCAGTGCTAGAGGTCTAGCGGGAAGGGCTCTTGACTACGAGCAGTACTTC CSARGLAGRALDYEQYF
TRBJ2-7 NA large TRBV6-1 12 TGTGCCAGCAGTCCTCGGAGCTACGAGCAGTACTTC CASSPRSYEQYF
TRBJ1-2 NA few TRBV19 15 TGTTCCAGTAGTATAGTAAGCCGCAGCAACTATGGCAACACCTTC CSSSIVSRSNYGNTF
TRBJ2-1 TRBD2 medium-sized TRBV20-1 15 TGCAGTGCTAGAGATGGCGGGAGCTCCTACAATGAGCAGTTCTTC CSARDGGSSYNEQFF
TRBJ1-1 TRBD1 many TRBV7-9 15 TGTGCCAGCAGCCCCTGGGACAGCCTGAACACTGAAGCTTTCTTT CASSPWDSLNTEAFF
TRBJ2-7 TRBD1 NA TRBV9 17 TGTGCCAGCAGCCCAGACCCAAGACAGGGCCACCGGGACGAGCAGTACTTC CASSPDPRQGHRDEQYF
TRBJ1-6 NA few TRBV19 14 TGTGCCAGTAGTAATTATGGCACCAATTCACCCCTCCACTTT CASSNYGTNSPLHF
TRBJ2-1 TRBD2 NA TRBV20-1 14 TGCAGTGCTGGGGACTACCTTATCTACAATGAGCAGTTCTTC CSAGDYLIYNEQFF
TRBJ2-1 NA many TRBV5-4 15 TGTGCCAGCAGCTTGGGACTAGAGGGTTCCAATGAGCAGTTCTTC CASSLGLEGSNEQFF
TRBJ2-3 TRBD2 NA TRBV7-2 16 TGTGCCAGCAGCTTAGCCGGGACTAGTTTTTCAGATACGCAGTATTTT CASSLAGTSFSDTQYF
TRBJ2-1 NA NA TRBV11-2 17 TGTGCCAGCAGCTCGCCAGGGGGGGAGCGCTCCTACAATGAGCAGTTCTTC CASSSPGGERSYNEQFF
TRBJ2-7 TRBD2 NA TRBV18 14 TGTGCCAGCTCACCAGCGGGAGAAGGCTACGAGCAGTACTTC CASSPAGEGYEQYF
TRBJ2-5 NA many TRBV7-2 14 TGTGCCAGCAGCTTGGTTCCAACTGGGGAGACCCAGTACTTC CASSLVPTGETQYF
TRBJ1-5 NA medium-sized TRBV19 13 TGTGCCAGTAGGGTACGGAGCAATCAGCCCCAGCATTTT CASRVRSNQPQHF
TRBJ2-2 NA many TRBV10-3 13 TGTGCCATCAGTATCAGGGACACCGGGGAGCTGTTTTTT CAISIRDTGELFF
TRBJ1-6 TRBD1 many TRBV7-8 17 TGTGCCAGCAGCCAGCAGGGACAGGGGGCGAGGAATTCACCCCTCCACTTT CASSQQGQGARNSPLHF
TRBJ2-1 NA few TRBV12-3/TRBV12-4 13 TGTGCCAGCAGGGGACACTCCTACAATGAGCAGTTCTTC CASRGHSYNEQFF
TRBJ2-3 TRBD1 medium-sized TRBV29-1 13 TGCAGCGTGCCAGGACAGGGTGGGGATACGCAGTATTTT CSVPGQGGDTQYF
TRBJ2-2 NA many TRBV15 17 TGTGCCACCAGCAGAGATTTTAAACAGGGTGGAATCGGGGAGCTGTTTTTT CATSRDFKQGGIGELFF
TRBJ1-3 NA many TRBV6-1 18 TGTGCCAGCAGTGAAGCGCCCCCATCCCTTCTTTCTGGAAACACCATATATTTT CASSEAPPSLLSGNTIYF
TRBJ1-5 TRBD1 NA TRBV20-1 13 TGCAGTGCCCGACAGGGAGGCAATCAGCCCCAGCATTTT CSARQGGNQPQHF
TRBJ2-6 NA many TRBV28 17 TGTGCCAGCACCCCGACGGAGTTTAGCTCTGGGGCCAACGTCCTGACTTTC CASTPTEFSSGANVLTF
TRBJ2-2 NA few TRBV6-5 14 TGTGCCAGCAGTTACGTCGAGGGGGCCGGGGAGCTGTTTTTT CASSYVEGAGELFF
TRBJ1-2 NA few TRBV6-1 14 TGTGCCAGCAGTGACCATCATGGGGCAGGAGGCTACACCTTC CASSDHHGAGGYTF
TRBJ2-7 TRBD1 few TRBV29-1 12 TGCAGCGTTGGGCAGGGGGAACTCGAGCAGTACTTC CSVGQGELEQYF